The T cell receptor beta chain described here comes from a study of blood T cell repertoires in COVID-19 (dated by TCRdb to 2019 to 2021). Regarding the study in general: Samples covering the acute and convalescent phases of COVID-19 were provided by collaborators in the United States, Italy and Spain. The samples were drawn from the first 160 participants of the ongoing ImmuneRACE study and from some 1,300 subjects provided by 6 global collaborators. Deeply sampled blood TCRbeta repertoires from subjects exposed to, actively infected with, or recovered from COVID-19 were included in the dataset. The repertoires were released in a freely available public database meant as a resource for research on the immune response to SARS-CoV-2. The material from the prospective study consisted of cDNA or gDNA derived from T cells, B-cell-depleted T cells, or PBMCs. Where HLA class I and class II types were available, the types were taken from metadata supplied by the sample provider, not from assay-based typing. Sample metadata almost always included a de-identified subject ID, COVID-19 status, age in years and sex. Overall results and qualifications from the work: The amount of clinical and demographic metadata varied by source and participant and was provided uncurated.

Enrolling through a virtual design, the prospective study's participants ranged in age from roughly 18 to 100 years and lived across more than 20 United States geographic areas. In the prospective study, cohorts were assigned on the basis of participant-reported clinical history obtained from a screening survey and a study questionnaire. Exposed participants had been in contact with someone with a PCR-confirmed or clinician-diagnosed COVID-19 case within 2 weeks of study entry. Mobile phlebotomists in the prospective study collected whole blood, serum and a nasopharyngeal or oropharyngeal swab from every participant. Over a roughly 2-month period, participants in the prospective study had the option of providing additional blood draws and questionnaires. Before DNA extraction, prospective study blood samples were shipped either frozen or at room temperature. The immunoSEQ Assay, a bias-controlled multiplex PCR, was used to amplify TCRbeta CDR3 regions from genomic DNA. Turning to the authors' computational methods: The number of nucleated cells in each sample was estimated from the amplification of reference gene primers within the assay. To quantify the absolute abundance of each unique TCRbeta CDR3 rearrangement, sequence reads were collapsed and filtered. For each sample, productive Simpson clonality was calculated as the square root of Simpson's diversity index over productive rearrangements. This immuneACCESS table, as held by TCRdb, lists in-frame sequences with V and J called but not all clones. Of the missing ones, under half trace to an unresolved V gene in checked studies; the others have no known cause. For V, J and clone size, that table is used; D and trimming come from the DNA. The sample data list 300,000 to 350,000 clones, and 90% to 95% of these were observed just once. Almost 4% of the sample is taken by the ten largest.

As concerns this clone: The clone's antigen remains unknown. No per-base quality is available; no much larger clone lies one base away.

From a lookup of the germline V gene, CDR1 and CDR2 are SGDLS and YYNGEE. From its cysteine to its phenylalanine, the CDR3 spans 15 amino acids. Left in the record is the CDR3 DNA by itself, 45 bases read in frame from the first base. Cut back by 2 bases and 0 bases, the V and J ends lie 8 bases apart. Recombination joined TRBV9 with TRBJ1-4; TRBD1 is perhaps the D gene, given 6 matching bases. The sequenced material came from PBMCs or T cells enriched from blood (not recorded which). The clonotype originates from a woman between 25 and 40 years old who had been exposed to COVID-19. The sequenced DNA is TGTGCCAGCAGCGTGACAGGTACAACTAATGAAAAACTGTTTTTT. Its amino acids are CASSVTGTTNEKLFF.